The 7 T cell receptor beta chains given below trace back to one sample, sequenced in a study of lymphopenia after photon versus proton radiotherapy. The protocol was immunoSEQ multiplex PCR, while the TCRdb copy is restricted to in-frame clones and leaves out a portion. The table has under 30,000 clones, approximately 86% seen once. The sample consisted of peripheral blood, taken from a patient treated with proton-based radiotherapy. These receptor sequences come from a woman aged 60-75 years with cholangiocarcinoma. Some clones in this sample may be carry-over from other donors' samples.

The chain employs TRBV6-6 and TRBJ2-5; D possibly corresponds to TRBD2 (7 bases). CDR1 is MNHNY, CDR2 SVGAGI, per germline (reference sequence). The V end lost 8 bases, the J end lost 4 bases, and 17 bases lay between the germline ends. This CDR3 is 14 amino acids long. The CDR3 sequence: CASAGAGVGETQYF. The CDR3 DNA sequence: TGTGCCAGCGCAGGGGCGGGAGTGGGAGAGACCCAGTACTTC.

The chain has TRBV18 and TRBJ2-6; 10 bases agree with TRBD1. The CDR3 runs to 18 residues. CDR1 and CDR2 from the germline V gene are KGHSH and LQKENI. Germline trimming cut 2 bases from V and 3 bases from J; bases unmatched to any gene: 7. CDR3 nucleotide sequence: TGTGCCAGCTCACCAGGGGACAGGGGAGTAATTGGGGCCAACGTCCTGACTTTC. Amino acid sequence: CASSPGDRGVIGANVLTF.

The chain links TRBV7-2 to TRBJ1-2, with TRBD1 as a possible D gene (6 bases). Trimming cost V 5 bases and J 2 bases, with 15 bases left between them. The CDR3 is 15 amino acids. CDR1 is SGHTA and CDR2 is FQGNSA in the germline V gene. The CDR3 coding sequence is TGTGCCAGCAGCCCTCAGAACGGGGGCAACTATGGCTACACCTTC. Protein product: CASSPQNGGNYGYTF. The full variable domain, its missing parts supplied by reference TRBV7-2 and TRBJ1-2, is GAGVSQSPSNKVTEKGKDVELRCDPISGHTALYWYRQSLGQGLEFLIYFQGNSAPDKSGLPSDRFSAERTGGSVSTLTIQRTQQEDSAVYLCASSPQNGGNYGYTFGSGTRLTVV.

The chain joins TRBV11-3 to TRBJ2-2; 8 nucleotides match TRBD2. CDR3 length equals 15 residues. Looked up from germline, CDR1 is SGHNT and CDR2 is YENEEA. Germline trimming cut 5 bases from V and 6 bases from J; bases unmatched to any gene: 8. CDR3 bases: TGTGCCAGCAGCCAACTGGCGGGAGGCCCCGGGGAGCTGTTTTTT. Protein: CASSQLAGGPGELFF.

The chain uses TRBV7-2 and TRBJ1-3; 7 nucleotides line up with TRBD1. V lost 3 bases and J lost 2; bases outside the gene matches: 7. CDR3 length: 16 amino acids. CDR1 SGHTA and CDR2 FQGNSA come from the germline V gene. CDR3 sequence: CASSFLGGAAGNTIYF. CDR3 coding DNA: TGTGCCAGCAGCTTCTTAGGGGGCGCGGCTGGAAACACCATATATTTT.

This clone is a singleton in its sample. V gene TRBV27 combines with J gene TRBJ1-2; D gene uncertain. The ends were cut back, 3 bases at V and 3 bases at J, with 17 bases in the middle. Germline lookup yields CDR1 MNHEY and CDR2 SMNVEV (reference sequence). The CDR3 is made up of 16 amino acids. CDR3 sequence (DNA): TGTGCCAGCAGTTTTCACCCCCGGGATCTCTACTATGGCTACACCTTC. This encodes CASSFHPRDLYYGYTF.

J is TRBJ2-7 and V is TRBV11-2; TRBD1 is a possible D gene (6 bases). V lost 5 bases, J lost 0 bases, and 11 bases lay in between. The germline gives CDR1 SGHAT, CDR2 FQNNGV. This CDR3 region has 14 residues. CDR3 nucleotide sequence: TGTGCCAGCAGCCGAAGGGGGAACTCCTACGAGCAGTACTTC. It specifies CASSRRGNSYEQYF.